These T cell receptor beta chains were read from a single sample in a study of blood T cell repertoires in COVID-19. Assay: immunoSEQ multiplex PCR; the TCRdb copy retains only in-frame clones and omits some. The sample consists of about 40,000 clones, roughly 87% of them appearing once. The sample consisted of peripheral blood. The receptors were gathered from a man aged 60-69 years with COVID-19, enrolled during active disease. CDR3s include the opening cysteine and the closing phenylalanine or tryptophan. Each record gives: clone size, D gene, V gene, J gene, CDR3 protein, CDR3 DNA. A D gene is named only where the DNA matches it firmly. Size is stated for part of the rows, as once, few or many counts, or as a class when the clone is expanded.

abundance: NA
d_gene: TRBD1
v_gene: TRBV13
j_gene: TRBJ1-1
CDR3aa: CASSRPRDRVYTEAFF
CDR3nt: TGTGCCAGCAGCCGACCGCGGGACAGGGTGTACACTGAAGCTTTCTTT

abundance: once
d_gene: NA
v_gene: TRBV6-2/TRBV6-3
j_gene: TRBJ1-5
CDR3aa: CASSYPPIGDQPQHF
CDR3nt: TGTGCCAGCAGTTACCCACCAATCGGGGATCAGCCCCAGCATTTT

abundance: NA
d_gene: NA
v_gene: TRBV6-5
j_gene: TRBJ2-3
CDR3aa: CASSYGLTGTDTQYF
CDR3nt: TGTGCCAGCAGTTACGGGCTTACGGGCACAGATACGCAGTATTTT

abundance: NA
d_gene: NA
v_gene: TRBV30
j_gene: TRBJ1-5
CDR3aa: CAWSVQYGPQHF
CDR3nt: TGTGCCTGGAGTGTACAGTATGGTCCCCAGCATTTT

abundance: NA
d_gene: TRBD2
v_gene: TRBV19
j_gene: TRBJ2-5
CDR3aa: CASSMFLAGDQETQYF
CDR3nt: TGTGCCAGTAGTATGTTTCTAGCGGGGGACCAAGAGACCCAGTACTTC

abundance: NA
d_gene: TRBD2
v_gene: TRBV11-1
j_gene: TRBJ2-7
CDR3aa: CASSPTGTSGTTEQYF
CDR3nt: TGTGCCAGCAGCCCGACAGGGACTAGCGGGACTACCGAGCAGTACTTC

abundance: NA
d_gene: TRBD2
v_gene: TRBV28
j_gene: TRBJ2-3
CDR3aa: CASRGLAGVTDTQYF
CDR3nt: TGTGCCAGCAGGGGACTAGCGGGGGTCACAGATACGCAGTATTTT

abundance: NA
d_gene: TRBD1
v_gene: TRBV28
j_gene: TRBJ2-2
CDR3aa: CAGQGAKNTGELFF
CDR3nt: TGTGCCGGACAGGGGGCCAAGAACACCGGGGAGCTGTTTTTT

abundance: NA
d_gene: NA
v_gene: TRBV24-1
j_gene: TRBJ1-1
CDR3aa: CATSEQGIGEAFF
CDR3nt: TGTGCCACCAGCGAACAGGGAATCGGTGAAGCTTTCTTT

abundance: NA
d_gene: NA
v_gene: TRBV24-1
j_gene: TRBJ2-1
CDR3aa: CATSDLVRGGDEQFF
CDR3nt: TGTGCCACCAGTGATTTGGTGCGCGGAGGCGATGAGCAGTTCTTC

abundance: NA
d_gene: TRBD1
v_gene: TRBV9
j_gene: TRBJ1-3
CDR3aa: CASSETGGDTIYF
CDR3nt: TGTGCCAGCAGCGAAACAGGGGGGGACACCATATATTTT

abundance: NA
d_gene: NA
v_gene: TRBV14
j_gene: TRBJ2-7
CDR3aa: CASSQFHYEQYF
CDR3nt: TGTGCCAGCAGCCAATTCCACTACGAGCAGTACTTC

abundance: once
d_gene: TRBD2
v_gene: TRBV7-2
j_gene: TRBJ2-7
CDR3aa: CASSLALGLAVAYEQYF
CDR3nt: TGTGCCAGCAGCTTAGCCCTGGGACTAGCGGTTGCCTACGAGCAGTACTTC

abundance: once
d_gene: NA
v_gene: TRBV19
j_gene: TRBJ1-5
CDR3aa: CASRGAAVEPQHF
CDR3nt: TGTGCCAGTAGGGGGGCCGCGGTGGAACCCCAGCATTTT

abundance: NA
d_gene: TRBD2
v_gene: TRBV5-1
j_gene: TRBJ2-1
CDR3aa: CASSSSGVYNEQFF
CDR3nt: TGCGCCAGCAGCTCTAGCGGGGTCTACAATGAGCAGTTCTTC

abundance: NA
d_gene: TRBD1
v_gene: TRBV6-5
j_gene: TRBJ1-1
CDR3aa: CASRPQGLGHTEAFF
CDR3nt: TGTGCCAGCAGACCACAGGGGTTGGGGCACACTGAAGCTTTCTTT

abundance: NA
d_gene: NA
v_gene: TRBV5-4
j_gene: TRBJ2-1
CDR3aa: CATLAGNEQFF
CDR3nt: TGTGCCACCCTTGCCGGGAATGAGCAGTTCTTC

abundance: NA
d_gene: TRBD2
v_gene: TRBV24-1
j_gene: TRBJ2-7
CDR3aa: CATSDGSLAGGPEQYF
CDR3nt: TGTGCCACCAGTGACGGGTCACTAGCGGGAGGGCCCGAGCAGTACTTC

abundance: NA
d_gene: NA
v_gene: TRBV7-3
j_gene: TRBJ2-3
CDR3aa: CASSPRDRTDTQYF
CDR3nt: TGTGCCAGCAGCCCGCGGGACCGCACAGATACGCAGTATTTT

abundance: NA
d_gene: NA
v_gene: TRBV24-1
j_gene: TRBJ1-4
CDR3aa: CATSDSGAGAGNEKLFF
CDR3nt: TGTGCCACCAGTGATTCTGGTGCGGGGGCTGGTAATGAAAAACTGTTTTTT

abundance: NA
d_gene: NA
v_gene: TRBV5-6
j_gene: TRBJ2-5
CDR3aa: CASSLYSGGETQYF
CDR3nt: TGTGCCAGCAGCTTGTATAGCGGAGGGGAGACCCAGTACTTC

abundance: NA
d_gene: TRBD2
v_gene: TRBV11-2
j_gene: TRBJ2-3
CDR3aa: CASSLPRLAETDTQYF
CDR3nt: TGTGCCAGCAGCTTACCTAGACTAGCGGAAACAGATACGCAGTATTTT

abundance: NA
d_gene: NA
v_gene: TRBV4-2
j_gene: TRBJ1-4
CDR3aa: CASSQDRVPNEKLFF
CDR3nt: TGTGCCAGCAGCCAAGATCGGGTGCCGAATGAAAAACTGTTTTTT

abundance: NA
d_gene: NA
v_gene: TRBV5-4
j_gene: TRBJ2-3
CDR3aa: CASSSGQSTDTQYF
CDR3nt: TGTGCCAGCAGCTCCGGACAGAGCACAGATACGCAGTATTTT

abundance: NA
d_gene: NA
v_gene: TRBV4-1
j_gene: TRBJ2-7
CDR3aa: CASMGHSYEQYF
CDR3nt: TGCGCCAGCATGGGACATTCCTACGAGCAGTACTTC

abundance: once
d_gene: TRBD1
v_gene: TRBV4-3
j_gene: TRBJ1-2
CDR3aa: CASSQEHARGRGYTF
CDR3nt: TGCGCCAGCAGCCAAGAACATGCCAGGGGGCGCGGCTACACCTTC

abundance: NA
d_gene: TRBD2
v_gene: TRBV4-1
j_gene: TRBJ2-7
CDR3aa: CASSQKREAYEQYF
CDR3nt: TGCGCCAGCAGCCAAAAGCGGGAGGCCTACGAGCAGTACTTC

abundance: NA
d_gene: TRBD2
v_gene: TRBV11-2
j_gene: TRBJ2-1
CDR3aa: CASSIIPPSGRAPYNEQFF
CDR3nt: TGTGCCAGCAGCATCATCCCCCCTAGCGGGAGGGCCCCCTACAATGAGCAGTTCTTC

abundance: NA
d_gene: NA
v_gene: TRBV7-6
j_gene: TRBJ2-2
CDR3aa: CASSLGRQDTGELFF
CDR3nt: TGTGCCAGCAGCTTAGGGCGACAGGACACCGGGGAGCTGTTTTTT

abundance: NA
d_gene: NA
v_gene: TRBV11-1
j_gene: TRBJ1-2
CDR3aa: CASSLREDGGYTF
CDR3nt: TGTGCCAGCAGCCTGCGGGAAGACGGGGGCTACACCTTC

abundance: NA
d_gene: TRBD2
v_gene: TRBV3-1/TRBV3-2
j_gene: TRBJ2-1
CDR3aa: CASSQGLAGDDEQFF
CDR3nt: TGTGCCAGCAGCCAGGGACTAGCGGGAGACGATGAGCAGTTCTTC

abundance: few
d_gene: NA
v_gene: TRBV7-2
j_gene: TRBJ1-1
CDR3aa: CASSFLTDTEAFF
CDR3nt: TGTGCCAGCAGTTTTCTCACTGACACTGAAGCTTTCTTT

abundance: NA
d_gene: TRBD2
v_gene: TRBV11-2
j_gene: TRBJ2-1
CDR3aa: CASSGTGTSGYYYNEQFF
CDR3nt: TGTGCCAGCAGCGGAACCGGGACTAGCGGGTATTACTACAATGAGCAGTTCTTC

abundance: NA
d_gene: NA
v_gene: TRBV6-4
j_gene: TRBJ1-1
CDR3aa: CASSESPKGVNTEAFF
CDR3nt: TGTGCCAGCAGTGAATCCCCTAAGGGGGTGAACACTGAAGCTTTCTTT

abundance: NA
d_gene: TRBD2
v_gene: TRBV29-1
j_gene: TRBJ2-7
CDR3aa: CSVSRLAGIYYEQYF
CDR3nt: TGCAGCGTCAGTAGACTAGCGGGAATATACTACGAGCAGTACTTC

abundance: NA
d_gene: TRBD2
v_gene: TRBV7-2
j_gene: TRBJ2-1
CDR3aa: CASSKQREVGSYNEQFF
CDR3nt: TGTGCCAGCAGCAAACAGCGGGAGGTGGGCTCCTACAATGAGCAGTTCTTC

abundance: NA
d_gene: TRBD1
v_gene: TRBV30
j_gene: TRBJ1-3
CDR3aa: CAWSVQGGGNTIYF
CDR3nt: TGTGCCTGGAGTGTACAAGGGGGCGGAAACACCATATATTTT

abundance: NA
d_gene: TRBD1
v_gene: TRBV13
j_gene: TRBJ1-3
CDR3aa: CASSLGPGTDSGNTIYF
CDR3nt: TGTGCCAGCAGCTTGGGGCCCGGGACAGACTCTGGAAACACCATATATTTT

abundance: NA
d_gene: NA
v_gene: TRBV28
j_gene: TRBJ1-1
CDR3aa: CASSTPTTEAFF
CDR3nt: TGTGCCAGCAGTACTCCGACTACTGAAGCTTTCTTT

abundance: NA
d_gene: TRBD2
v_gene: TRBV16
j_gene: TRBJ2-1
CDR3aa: CASSQGGRLAYPEAGRNEQFF
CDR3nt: TGTGCCAGCAGCCAAGGGGGCCGACTAGCGTACCCGGAGGCAGGGCGCAATGAGCAGTTCTTC

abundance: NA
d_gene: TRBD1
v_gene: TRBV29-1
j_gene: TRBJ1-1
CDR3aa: CSVGPGQGDTEAFF
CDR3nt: TGCAGCGTGGGCCCCGGACAGGGGGACACTGAAGCTTTCTTT

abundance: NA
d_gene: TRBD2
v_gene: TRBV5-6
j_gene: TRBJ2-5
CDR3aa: CASSVLAGINQETQYF
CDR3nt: TGTGCCAGCAGCGTACTAGCGGGAATTAACCAAGAGACCCAGTACTTC

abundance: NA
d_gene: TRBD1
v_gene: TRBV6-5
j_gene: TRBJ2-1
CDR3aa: CASSSGQGYNEQFF
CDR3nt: TGTGCCAGCAGTTCTGGACAGGGCTACAATGAGCAGTTCTTC

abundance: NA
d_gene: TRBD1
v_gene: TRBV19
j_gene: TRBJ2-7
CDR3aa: CASTVGQGSYEQYF
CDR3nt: TGTGCCAGTACCGTGGGACAGGGGTCCTACGAGCAGTACTTC

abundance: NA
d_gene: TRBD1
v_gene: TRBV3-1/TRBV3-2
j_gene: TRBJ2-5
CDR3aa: CASSLYRDREETQYF
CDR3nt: TGTGCCAGCAGCCTTTACCGGGACAGGGAAGAGACCCAGTACTTC

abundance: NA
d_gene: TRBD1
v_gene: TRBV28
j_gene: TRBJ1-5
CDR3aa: CASLVGQGYQPQHF
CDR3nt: TGTGCCAGCCTAGTGGGACAGGGGTATCAGCCCCAGCATTTT

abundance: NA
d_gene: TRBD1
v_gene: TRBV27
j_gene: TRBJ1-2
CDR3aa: CASSLKGASYGYTF
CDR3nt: TGTGCCAGCAGTTTAAAGGGGGCCAGCTATGGCTACACCTTC

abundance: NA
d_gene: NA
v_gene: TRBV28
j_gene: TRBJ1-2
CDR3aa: CASSFSRTNYGYTF
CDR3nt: TGTGCCAGCAGTTTTAGTAGGACAAACTATGGCTACACCTTC

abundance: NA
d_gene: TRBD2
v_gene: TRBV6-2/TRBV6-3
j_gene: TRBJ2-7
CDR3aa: CASSPLRLAGIYEQYF
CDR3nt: TGTGCCAGCAGTCCCCTAAGACTAGCGGGAATCTACGAGCAGTACTTC

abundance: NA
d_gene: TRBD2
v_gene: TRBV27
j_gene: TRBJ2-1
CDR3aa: CASSPGTSEFF
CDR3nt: TGTGCCAGCAGCCCCGGGACTAGCGAATTCTTC

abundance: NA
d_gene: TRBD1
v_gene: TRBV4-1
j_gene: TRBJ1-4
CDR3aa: CASSPRDRRPNEKLFF
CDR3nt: TGCGCCAGCAGCCCCCGGGACAGGCGGCCTAATGAAAAACTGTTTTTT

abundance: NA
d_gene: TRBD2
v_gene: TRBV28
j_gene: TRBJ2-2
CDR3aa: CASLAGGNTGELFF
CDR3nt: TGTGCCAGTCTAGCGGGAGGCAACACCGGGGAGCTGTTTTTT

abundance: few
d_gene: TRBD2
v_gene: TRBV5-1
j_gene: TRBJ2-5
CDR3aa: CASSLGGGSYETQYF
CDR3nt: TGCGCCAGCAGCTTGGGTGGCGGGAGTTATGAGACCCAGTACTTC

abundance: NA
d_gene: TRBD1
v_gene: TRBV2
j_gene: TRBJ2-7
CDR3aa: CASSRGQPQGEQYF
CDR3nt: TGTGCCAGCAGTAGGGGACAGCCACAGGGCGAGCAGTACTTC